What follows describes a single T cell receptor (beta chain). Universal primer sites and UMIs were introduced during 5'RACE template-switching synthesis of TCR cDNA. TCRdb re-analysed the 5' RACE reads in MiXCR, keeping a single row per CDR3 protein. The table includes some 320,000 distinct CDR3 sequences, around 10% detected once. This entry comes from a study of T cells after yellow fever vaccination. This CDR3 has 13 amino acids. Germline lookup yields CDR1 LGHNA and CDR2 YNFKEQ. V lost 3 bases to trimming and J lost 2 bases, with 6 bases between them. The specimen was CD4+ T cells sorted from PBMCs, collected 5 days after the yellow fever booster vaccination. This TCR was sampled from a man younger than 35 who received the YFV17D yellow fever vaccine. V usage is TRBV4-2 and J usage is TRBJ2-3, with D uncertain. The CDR3 DNA follows: TGTGCCAGCAGCCACAGATACACAGATACGCAGTATTTT. Protein product: CASSHRYTDTQYF.